This is a list of T cell receptor beta chains from one sample in a study of breast tumors, draining lymph nodes, adjacent tissues. In TCRdb, the multiplex PCR reads were re-called with MiXCR into one record per CDR3 protein. The sample holds 130,000 or so distinct CDR3 sequences, 20% to 25% seen once. Sequenced sample: axillary lymph node tissue. The origin of the receptors is a female donor with breast cancer. Some clones in this sample may be carry-over from other donors' samples. The CDR3 runs from the conserved cysteine through the conserved F or W. The order of the fields is J gene, V gene, clone size, D gene, CDR3 DNA, CDR3 protein. D genes are given only for firm matches. For some rows the clone size is stated as once, few or many, or as a class when expanded; others skip it.

j_call: TRBJ2-1; v_call: TRBV19; clone_size: many; d_call: TRBD2; cdr3_nt: TGTGCCAGTACCCCTGGAAGGGTAGCGGGAGTCGTCAATGAGCAGTTCTTC; cdr3_aa: CASTPGRVAGVVNEQFF
j_call: TRBJ1-4; v_call: TRBV12-3/TRBV12-4; clone_size: NA; d_call: NA; cdr3_nt: TGTGCCAGCAGTGAATTCGGTCGGGGGCGCGGAGGCGAAAAACTGTTTTTT; cdr3_aa: CASSEFGRGRGGEKLFF
j_call: TRBJ1-2; v_call: TRBV6-5; clone_size: many; d_call: NA; cdr3_nt: TGTGCCACCACCTTCTCCGATGGCTACACCTTC; cdr3_aa: CATTFSDGYTF
j_call: TRBJ2-1; v_call: TRBV5-1; clone_size: many; d_call: NA; cdr3_nt: TGCGCCAGCAGCTTGGGGATGGATGAGCAGTTCTTC; cdr3_aa: CASSLGMDEQFF
j_call: TRBJ2-7; v_call: TRBV5-5; clone_size: many; d_call: NA; cdr3_nt: TGTGCCAGCAGCTCCGGGCCCGGACAGCTCTACGAGCAGTACTTC; cdr3_aa: CASSSGPGQLYEQYF
j_call: TRBJ2-7; v_call: TRBV11-2; clone_size: many; d_call: NA; cdr3_nt: TGTGCCAGCAGCTTAGGACACAGCCGGGACACCCCCTACGAGCAGTACTTC; cdr3_aa: CASSLGHSRDTPYEQYF
j_call: TRBJ2-5; v_call: TRBV6-1; clone_size: many; d_call: NA; cdr3_nt: TGTGCCAGCAACTTACCGCAGGGCGGGAAAGAGGAGACCCAGTACTTC; cdr3_aa: CASNLPQGGKEETQYF
j_call: TRBJ2-4; v_call: TRBV29-1; clone_size: NA; d_call: NA; cdr3_nt: TGCAGCGTTGAATGGCAGGTTAGCGGAAAAAACATTCAGTACTTC; cdr3_aa: CSVEWQVSGKNIQYF
j_call: TRBJ2-7; v_call: TRBV6-1; clone_size: many; d_call: NA; cdr3_nt: TGTGCCAGCAGTCCTCGAGGGGGGTCCGCTTACGAGCAGTACTTC; cdr3_aa: CASSPRGGSAYEQYF
j_call: TRBJ1-5; v_call: TRBV20-1; clone_size: many; d_call: TRBD1; cdr3_nt: TGCAGTGCCCCGGGACAGCGCATCAATCAGCCCCAGCATTTT; cdr3_aa: CSAPGQRINQPQHF
j_call: TRBJ1-2; v_call: TRBV20-1; clone_size: many; d_call: NA; cdr3_nt: TGCAGTGCTAGAGATCTGAGGGGCGTCCTCTATGGCTACACCTTC; cdr3_aa: CSARDLRGVLYGYTF
j_call: TRBJ1-5; v_call: TRBV10-3; clone_size: many; d_call: NA; cdr3_nt: TGTGCCACCCAAGGGGGGGCTAGCAATCAGCCCCAGCATTTT; cdr3_aa: CATQGGASNQPQHF
j_call: TRBJ2-7; v_call: TRBV12-3/TRBV12-4; clone_size: many; d_call: NA; cdr3_nt: TGTGCCAGCAGTACCTCCTACGAGCAGTACTTC; cdr3_aa: CASSTSYEQYF
j_call: TRBJ1-5; v_call: TRBV2; clone_size: once; d_call: NA; cdr3_nt: TGTGCCAGCAGCTCGGGCACTCAGCCCCAGCATTTT; cdr3_aa: CASSSGTQPQHF
j_call: TRBJ1-5; v_call: TRBV30; clone_size: many; d_call: NA; cdr3_nt: TGTGCCTGGAGTCCCGAGGGTAGCAATCAGCCCCAGCATTTT; cdr3_aa: CAWSPEGSNQPQHF
j_call: TRBJ2-1; v_call: TRBV12-3/TRBV12-4; clone_size: many; d_call: NA; cdr3_nt: TGTGCCAGCACTCCTTTTCCCGGGGAGCAGTTCTTC; cdr3_aa: CASTPFPGEQFF
j_call: TRBJ1-1; v_call: TRBV6-5; clone_size: NA; d_call: NA; cdr3_nt: TGTGCCAGCAGTAAGGACACTGAAGCTTTCTTT; cdr3_aa: CASSKDTEAFF
j_call: TRBJ1-6; v_call: TRBV7-9; clone_size: many; d_call: NA; cdr3_nt: TGTGCCAGCAGGGACGGCGATTCACCCCTCCACTTT; cdr3_aa: CASRDGDSPLHF
j_call: TRBJ2-7; v_call: TRBV3-1; clone_size: many; d_call: NA; cdr3_nt: TGTGCCAGCAGCCAAGCCTTACGGGAGCAGTACTTC; cdr3_aa: CASSQALREQYF
j_call: TRBJ2-1; v_call: TRBV6-5; clone_size: few; d_call: NA; cdr3_nt: TGTGCCAGCAGGTTAGCGGTCCACAATGAGCAGTTCTTC; cdr3_aa: CASRLAVHNEQFF
j_call: TRBJ2-7; v_call: TRBV6-5; clone_size: many; d_call: NA; cdr3_nt: TGTGCCAGCAGTTACTCGATGAGGGGGGGCGAGCAGTACTTC; cdr3_aa: CASSYSMRGGEQYF
j_call: TRBJ1-2; v_call: TRBV9; clone_size: many; d_call: NA; cdr3_nt: TGTGCCAGCAGCGTAACTTCCGCTAACTATGGCTACACCTTC; cdr3_aa: CASSVTSANYGYTF
j_call: TRBJ2-5; v_call: TRBV6-1; clone_size: NA; d_call: TRBD2; cdr3_nt: TGTGCCAGCAGTCCCCCAGCGGGACTACAAGAGACCCAGTACTTC; cdr3_aa: CASSPPAGLQETQYF
j_call: TRBJ2-1; v_call: TRBV2; clone_size: NA; d_call: TRBD1; cdr3_nt: TGTGCCAGCAGTGTGGGGACAGGGGCTGTCGATGAGCAGTTCTTC; cdr3_aa: CASSVGTGAVDEQFF
j_call: TRBJ2-5; v_call: TRBV7-9; clone_size: NA; d_call: TRBD2; cdr3_nt: TGTGCCAGCAGCTTAGGCGGGAGGGTTGGAGAGGCCCAGTACTTC; cdr3_aa: CASSLGGRVGEAQYF
j_call: TRBJ1-4; v_call: TRBV6-2/TRBV6-3; clone_size: NA; d_call: NA; cdr3_nt: TGTGCCAGCAGTCACTTCGGACCGGAAATTATCGGAGAACTGTTTTTT; cdr3_aa: CASSHFGPEIIGELFF
j_call: TRBJ2-7; v_call: TRBV6-1; clone_size: many; d_call: NA; cdr3_nt: TGTGCCAGCAGTGCCGGGCCCCGGGACGAGCAGTACTTC; cdr3_aa: CASSAGPRDEQYF
j_call: TRBJ2-1; v_call: TRBV7-9; clone_size: many; d_call: NA; cdr3_nt: TGTGCCAGCAGCTCCTTCGGACCGGGGGATGAGCAGTTCTTC; cdr3_aa: CASSSFGPGDEQFF
j_call: TRBJ2-1; v_call: TRBV7-3; clone_size: many; d_call: TRBD1; cdr3_nt: TGTGCCAGCAGCTCCCGGACAGGGAGGACGAATGAGCAGTTCTTC; cdr3_aa: CASSSRTGRTNEQFF
j_call: TRBJ2-1; v_call: TRBV15; clone_size: many; d_call: TRBD2; cdr3_nt: TGTGCCACCAGCACCCGACTAGCTGGTGAGCAGTTCTTC; cdr3_aa: CATSTRLAGEQFF
j_call: TRBJ2-7; v_call: TRBV6-1; clone_size: many; d_call: NA; cdr3_nt: TGTGCCAGCGGACAAAGCTCCTACGAGCAGTACTTC; cdr3_aa: CASGQSSYEQYF
j_call: TRBJ1-4; v_call: TRBV7-9; clone_size: many; d_call: NA; cdr3_nt: TGTGCCAGCAGCCCGCCCAATGAAAAACTGTTTTTT; cdr3_aa: CASSPPNEKLFF
j_call: TRBJ2-7; v_call: TRBV7-2; clone_size: many; d_call: NA; cdr3_nt: TGTGCCAGCAGCTTAGCGGGTCGCTACGAGCAGTACTTC; cdr3_aa: CASSLAGRYEQYF
j_call: TRBJ2-5; v_call: TRBV20-1; clone_size: many; d_call: NA; cdr3_nt: TGCAGTCTCACAGGGGAGGGATGGGAGACCCAGTACTTC; cdr3_aa: CSLTGEGWETQYF
j_call: TRBJ2-4; v_call: TRBV10-1; clone_size: few; d_call: NA; cdr3_nt: TGCGCCAGCAGCCCAGGGCCATTAGCCAAAAACATTCAGTACTTC; cdr3_aa: CASSPGPLAKNIQYF
j_call: TRBJ2-1; v_call: TRBV12-3/TRBV12-4; clone_size: many; d_call: TRBD2; cdr3_nt: TGTGCCAGCAGTTTCGTTGGTTCCGGGACTAGCGGGAGGAGGGGGGACAATGAGCAGTTCTTC; cdr3_aa: CASSFVGSGTSGRRGDNEQFF
j_call: TRBJ2-2; v_call: TRBV2; clone_size: many; d_call: NA; cdr3_nt: TGTGCCAGCGCGCAGGACAGCCAAATTCGCGGGGAGCTGTTTTTT; cdr3_aa: CASAQDSQIRGELFF
j_call: TRBJ2-7; v_call: TRBV10-3; clone_size: many; d_call: TRBD2; cdr3_nt: TGTGCCATCAGACCAGCGGGAGGGCCGAATTCCCACGAGCAGTACTTC; cdr3_aa: CAIRPAGGPNSHEQYF
j_call: TRBJ2-5; v_call: TRBV11-2; clone_size: NA; d_call: NA; cdr3_nt: TGTGCCAGCAGCTTAGCCGGCAGGGTGGAGACCCAGTACTTC; cdr3_aa: CASSLAGRVETQYF
j_call: TRBJ1-1; v_call: TRBV2; clone_size: NA; d_call: NA; cdr3_nt: TGTGCCAGCTCCTTTTCCTGGGGAGATCCGACCGTTAGGAACACTGAAGCTTTCTTT; cdr3_aa: CASSFSWGDPTVRNTEAFF
j_call: TRBJ2-5; v_call: TRBV28; clone_size: NA; d_call: TRBD2; cdr3_nt: TGTGCCAGCAGTTTAGGGACTAGCGGTAAAGAGACCCAGTACTTC; cdr3_aa: CASSLGTSGKETQYF
j_call: TRBJ2-5; v_call: TRBV7-7; clone_size: many; d_call: TRBD2; cdr3_nt: TGTGCTAGCAGCCGCTCTAGCGGTGAAGAGACCCAGTACTTC; cdr3_aa: CASSRSSGEETQYF
j_call: TRBJ2-7; v_call: TRBV28; clone_size: few; d_call: NA; cdr3_nt: TGTGCCAGCAGTTTCCGCGGCGAGCAGTCCTACGAGCAGTACTTC; cdr3_aa: CASSFRGEQSYEQYF
j_call: TRBJ1-5; v_call: TRBV2; clone_size: many; d_call: TRBD1; cdr3_nt: TGTGCCAGCCGCCCGGACAGGTATGGTCAGCCCCAGCATTTT; cdr3_aa: CASRPDRYGQPQHF
j_call: TRBJ2-2; v_call: TRBV9; clone_size: many; d_call: TRBD1; cdr3_nt: TGTGCCAGCAGAGCACAGGGGGTGGCCGGGGAGCTGTTTTTT; cdr3_aa: CASRAQGVAGELFF
j_call: TRBJ1-4; v_call: TRBV7-9; clone_size: many; d_call: TRBD1; cdr3_nt: TGTGCCAGCAGCGAGGGGGCCGGGAATGAAAAACTGTTTTTT; cdr3_aa: CASSEGAGNEKLFF
j_call: TRBJ2-7; v_call: TRBV20-1; clone_size: many; d_call: NA; cdr3_nt: TGCAGTGCTAGACCTTGGGCCGGCTTAATCTACGAGCAGTACTTC; cdr3_aa: CSARPWAGLIYEQYF
j_call: TRBJ2-1; v_call: TRBV4-1; clone_size: many; d_call: TRBD2; cdr3_nt: TGCGCCAGCAGCCAATTCAGACTAGCGCCAAACAATGAGCAGTTCTTC; cdr3_aa: CASSQFRLAPNNEQFF
j_call: TRBJ2-1; v_call: TRBV12-3/TRBV12-4; clone_size: many; d_call: TRBD2; cdr3_nt: TGTGCCAGCAGCCTTAGCGGGAGGGCCGGTGAGCAGTTCTTC; cdr3_aa: CASSLSGRAGEQFF
j_call: TRBJ1-5; v_call: TRBV12-3/TRBV12-4; clone_size: many; d_call: NA; cdr3_nt: TGTGCCAGCAGTGCAAATGTTGGAAGCAATCAGCCCCAGCATTTT; cdr3_aa: CASSANVGSNQPQHF
j_call: TRBJ2-3; v_call: TRBV19; clone_size: NA; d_call: TRBD2; cdr3_nt: TGTGCCAGTAGTTTTGCGGGAGGGTTAACAGATACGCAGTATTTT; cdr3_aa: CASSFAGGLTDTQYF
j_call: TRBJ2-1; v_call: TRBV7-6; clone_size: many; d_call: TRBD2; cdr3_nt: TGTGCCAGCAGCTACCGCGGGAGGGACAATGAGCAGTTCTTC; cdr3_aa: CASSYRGRDNEQFF
j_call: TRBJ2-7; v_call: TRBV20-1; clone_size: many; d_call: NA; cdr3_nt: TGCAGTGCTAGAGAGGGAGCGTCCTACGAGCAGTACTTC; cdr3_aa: CSAREGASYEQYF
j_call: TRBJ2-1; v_call: TRBV28; clone_size: many; d_call: NA; cdr3_nt: TGTGCCAGCTTCCCCAGGACGAACTACAATGAGCAGTTCTTC; cdr3_aa: CASFPRTNYNEQFF